This note documents a single T cell receptor beta chain sequence. Its specificity is unknown. Method: immunoSEQ multiplex PCR; TCRdb's copy keeps in-frame clones and lacks some. The sample lists tens of thousands of clones, 83% occurring once. This CDR3 comprises 14 residues. The sample comes from a study of cytotoxic CD8 clonotypes in ibrutinib-treated CLL. Study-level points and caveats: Having risen at ibrutinib response, clonality had fallen back toward baseline by progression.

The gene calls are TRBV21-1 and TRBJ1-5. TRBV21-1 is described as a pseudogene. The sample in question was PBMCs, obtained after 24 months of ibrutinib treatment. The origin of this receptor is a human donor with chronic lymphocytic leukemia. The CDR3 sequence is CANRRLYSNQPQHF. In nucleotides, the CDR3 is TGTGCCAACCGGCGGCTATATAGCAATCAGCCCCAGCATTTT.